What follows are 24 T cell receptor beta chains derived from one specimen sequenced in a study of human T cells and chemical hapten exposure. Time point noted: patch test 2, 6 weeks after DPC sensitization. Specified treatment: therapeutic diphenylcyclopropenone sensitization with weekly scalp DPC. MiXCR, applied by TCRdb to the RACE reads, yields one record per CDR3 protein. Among approximately 84,000 distinct CDR3 sequences listed, 9.5% to 13% were seen once. The sample here was whole blood, taken in connection with sensitization to the hapten diphenylcyclopropenone (DPC). Every receptor here comes from a woman aged 25 to 39 with alopecia areata. Some clones in this sample may be carry-over from other donors' samples.

This clonotype was counted at least ten times. The CDR3 is CASSVGGGSPLHF. The CDR3, as DNA: TGTGCCAGCAGCGTAGGGGGGGGATCACCCCTCCACTTT. This chain uses TRBV9 with TRBJ1-6, with D possibly being TRBD1 (5 bases). Germline CDR1 SGDLS, CDR2 YYNGEE. Trimming left V 0 bases short and J 10 bases short, with 8 bases between. The CDR3 totals 13 residues.

This clonotype was observed many times. V usage is TRBV20-1 and J usage is TRBJ2-1; weak D call: TRBD1 (7 bases). Trimming left V 0 bases short and J 0 bases short, with 12 bases between. CDR1 and CDR2 (germline): DFQATT, SNEGSKA (reference sequence). The CDR3 has 16 amino acids. CDR3 residues: CSARDGGQRSYNEQFF. CDR3 DNA: TGCAGTGCTAGAGACGGGGGACAGCGCTCCTACAATGAGCAGTTCTTC.

The chain uses TRBV4-3 and TRBJ2-3; TRBD2 matches 13 bases. V trimming: 6 bases; J trimming: 2 bases; junction bases outside the gene matches: 5. Germline assignment: CDR1 LGHNA and CDR2 YSLEER. CDR3 length: 16 residues. The CDR3 DNA is TGCGCCAGCAGTGAGGGACTAGCGGGGCTCACAGATACGCAGTATTTT. Translating gives CASSEGLAGLTDTQYF.

In this sample, this clonotype turned up many times. The V gene is TRBV7-3, the J gene TRBJ2-1; 12 nucleotides align to TRBD2. Germline lookup yields CDR1 SGHTA and CDR2 FQGTGA. The CDR3 totals 16 residues. With V trimmed by 2 bases and J by 10 bases, 9 bases remained unmatched. The CDR3 region is CASSLGSGLAGSEQFF. CDR3 coding DNA: TGTGCCAGCAGCTTAGGTTCGGGACTAGCGGGTAGCGAGCAGTTCTTC.

This clonotype was observed at least ten times. The rearrangement uses TRBV27 and TRBJ2-3; D is possibly TRBD2 (6 bases). CDR1 and CDR2 from the germline V gene are MNHEY and SMNVEV (reference sequence). The CDR3 spans 13 residues. Trimming removed 10 bases at V and 2 bases at J, with 13 bases between. The CDR3 reads CATRRTITDTQYF. In DNA, the CDR3 is TGTGCCACCCGAAGGACTATCACAGATACGCAGTATTTT.

This clonotype was picked up many times. The chain carries TRBV28 and TRBJ1-6, with D perhaps matching TRBD1 (5 bases). The CDR3 runs to 14 residues. Trimming cost V 5 bases and J 7 bases, with 12 bases left between them. Germline-derived CDR1 and CDR2 are MDHEN and SYDVKM. CDR3 loop: CASSSGTRNSPLHF. CDR3 DNA sequence: TGTGCCAGCAGTAGCGGGACTCGGAATTCACCCCTCCACTTT.

This clonotype was seen many times. The chain has TRBV20-1 and TRBJ2-7, with TRBD1 matching over 7 bases. CDR1 and CDR2 from the germline V gene are DFQATT and SNEGSKA (reference sequence). V was clipped by 3 bases and J by 4 bases; unmatched bases: 3. CDR3 length: 12 residues. CDR3 DNA sequence: TGCAGTGCTAGGAGGGGGCCATACGAGCAGTACTTC. Amino acids: CSARRGPYEQYF.

This clonotype showed up many times. The chain has TRBV29-1 and TRBJ2-5, with 7 bases identical to TRBD2. The CDR3 extends over 12 amino acids. V shed 3 bases and J 4 bases; nucleotides not matched to a gene: 2. Per germline, CDR1 SQVTM and CDR2 ANQGSEA. CDR3 loop: CSVEGGIETQYF. CDR3 bases: TGCAGCGTTGAGGGGGGGATAGAGACCCAGTACTTC. Using reference TRBV29-1 and TRBJ2-5 for the parts outside the CDR3, the full variable domain is SAVISQKPSRDICQRGTSLTIQCQVDSQVTMMFWYRQQPGQSLTLIATANQGSEATYESGFVIDKFPISRPNLTFSTLTVSNMSPEDSSIYLCSVEGGIETQYFGPGTRLLVL.

This clonotype was picked up a small number of times. This rearrangement joins TRBV3-1 to TRBJ2-7; 10 positions agree with TRBD1. This CDR3 region has 15 residues. Losses at the gene ends were 1 base for V and 3 bases for J; bases not matched to a gene: 3. Germline V gives CDR1 LGHDT, CDR2 YNNKEL (reference sequence). This CDR3 reads CASSQAGQGVYEQYF. As DNA, the CDR3 is TGTGCCAGCAGCCAAGCAGGACAGGGGGTCTACGAGCAGTACTTC.

The chain joins TRBV7-8 to TRBJ1-2; TRBD1 might be the D (6 bases). The V end lost 5 bases, the J end lost 8 bases, and 15 bases lay between the germline ends. The CDR3 length is 13 residues. Germline V gene lookup returns CDR1 SGHVS and CDR2 FQNEAQ. This CDR3 reads CASSLTAGDGYTF. Written as DNA, the CDR3 is TGTGCCAGCAGCCTCACCGCAGGGGACGGCTACACCTTC.

In this sample, this clonotype turned up many times. The chain combines TRBV29-1 with TRBJ1-1; D possibly corresponds to TRBD1 (6 bases). Per germline, CDR1 SQVTM and CDR2 ANQGSEA. Trimming took off 7 bases at V and 4 bases at J, with 13 bases between the two ends. The CDR3 contains 12 residues. The CDR3 spells CSAKQGFTEAFF. DNA of the CDR3: TGCAGCGCTAAACAGGGTTTCACTGAAGCTTTCTTT. The whole variable domain, filled in from reference TRBV29-1 and TRBJ1-1, reads SAVISQKPSRDICQRGTSLTIQCQVDSQVTMMFWYRQQPGQSLTLIATANQGSEATYESGFVIDKFPISRPNLTFSTLTVSNMSPEDSSIYLCSAKQGFTEAFFGQGTRLTVV.

This clonotype was seen a handful of times. The rearrangement links TRBV6-4 to TRBJ2-3, with 7 bases matching TRBD2. The V gene end was trimmed by 7 bases and the J gene end by 6 bases; junction bases not matched to a gene: 10. The CDR3 is made up of 14 amino acids. The germline gives CDR1 MRHNA, CDR2 SNTAGT. CDR3 protein: CASMKNIGGDTQYF. The CDR3 coding sequence is TGTGCCAGCATGAAAAACATCGGGGGGGATACGCAGTATTTT.

In this sample, this clonotype turned up a few times. The CDR3 here is CASSSGARGYTF. CDR3 DNA sequence: TGTGCCAGCAGCTCCGGGGCCCGAGGCTACACCTTC. This chain uses TRBV7-9 with TRBJ1-2; a weak D match, TRBD1 (5 bases). Trimming left V 4 bases short and J 8 bases short, with 11 bases between. The CDR3 is made up of 12 amino acids. In germline, CDR1 is SEHNR, CDR2 FQNEAQ (reference sequence).

The sample holds a few counts of this clonotype. J is TRBJ2-2 and V is TRBV29-1; D is perhaps TRBD2 (5 bases). The germline V gene encodes CDR1 SQVTM and CDR2 ANQGSEA. The ends were cut back, 7 bases at V and 4 bases at J, with 10 bases in the middle. This CDR3 is built from 12 residues. The CDR3 is CSAGRGTGELFF. CDR3 DNA: TGCAGCGCCGGTCGGGGCACCGGGGAGCTGTTTTTT.

This clonotype has a count of ten or more. CDR3 in DNA: TGTGCCAGCAGCCAACCGGGACTAGCGGGTTCCTACGAGCAGTACTTC. As protein: CASSQPGLAGSYEQYF. The chain uses TRBV6-2 or TRBV6-3 and TRBJ2-7; TRBD2 matches 12 bases. CDR1 and CDR2 (germline): MNHEY, SVGEGT. The V and J ends lost 6 bases and 1 base, in that order; junction bases with no gene match: 7. The CDR3 has 16 amino acids.

This clonotype was seen more than once but under ten times. This chain connects TRBV11-2 to TRBJ2-5, with 7 bases matching TRBD2. Unmatched junction bases numbered 12, after V lost 2 bases and J lost 0 bases. Germline lookup yields CDR1 SGHAT and CDR2 FQNNGV. This CDR3 has 18 residues. CDR3: CASSLSVQRGKYQETQYF. The CDR3 DNA reads TGTGCCAGCAGCTTATCGGTGCAGCGGGGCAAGTACCAAGAGACCCAGTACTTC.

The sample holds many counts of this clonotype. The chain combines TRBV9 with TRBJ2-3; no clear D. Trimming took off 0 bases at V and 6 bases at J, with 11 bases between the two ends. The CDR3 contains 14 residues. Per the germline V gene, CDR1 is SGDLS and CDR2 is YYNGEE. CDR3 sequence: CASSVEPLRDTQYF. The DNA of the CDR3 is TGTGCCAGCAGCGTAGAACCCCTCCGGGATACGCAGTATTTT.

This clonotype was recorded at least ten times. CDR3 bases: TGTGCCAGTAGCAGTAGCGGGGAAGAGCAGTTCTTC. Its translation is CASSSSGEEQFF. J is TRBJ2-1 and V is TRBV19; 8 positions match TRBD2. After removal of 6 bases from V and 10 bases from J, the junction contained 5 bases not matched to a gene. Germline values: CDR1 LNHDA, CDR2 SQIVND (reference sequence). The CDR3 runs 12 residues.

The rearrangement links TRBV7-9 to TRBJ1-4; a weak D match, TRBD1 (5 bases). Germline loops: CDR1 SEHNR, CDR2 FQNEAQ (reference sequence). This CDR3 has 14 amino acids. Trimming stripped 3 bases from V and 8 bases from J, with 13 bases between. CDR3 sequence: CASSFEGIGEKLFF. The CDR3 coding sequence is TGTGCCAGCAGCTTTGAGGGGATAGGAGAAAAACTGTTTTTT.

This clonotype is a singleton in its sample. The rearrangement links TRBV11-2 to TRBJ2-5; D unresolved. CDR3 length: 11 amino acids. In germline, CDR1 is SGHAT, CDR2 FQNNGV. V lost 3 bases, J lost 5 bases, and 4 bases lay in between. The CDR3 protein is CASSFSETQYF. Here the CDR3 DNA reads TGTGCCAGCAGCTTTTCCGAGACCCAGTACTTC. Supplemented by reference TRBV11-2 and TRBJ2-5, the full variable domain reads EAGVAQSPRYKIIEKRQSVAFWCNPISGHATLYWYQQILGQGPKLLIQFQNNGVVDDSQLPKDRFSAERLKGVDSTLKIQPAKLEDSAVYLCASSFSETQYFGPGTRLLVL.

The chain has TRBV7-6 and TRBJ2-7, with D possibly TRBD2 on 6 matching bases. The V gene lost 5 bases and the J gene lost 0 bases, with 14 bases spanning the gap. The germline CDR1 and CDR2 sequences are SGHVS and FNYEAQ. There are 15 residues in the CDR3. The CDR3: CASSPYRDFSYEQYF. The CDR3 nucleotides read TGTGCCAGCAGCCCGTATAGGGACTTCTCCTACGAGCAGTACTTC.

The chain combines TRBV11-3 with TRBJ2-1; TRBD1 agrees at 9 bases. The CDR3 consists of 15 residues. V was pared by 5 bases and J by 8 bases, with 10 bases of the junction left unmatched. The germline V gene encodes CDR1 SGHNT and CDR2 YENEEA. The CDR3 spells CASSLGETGGYEQFF. The CDR3 nucleotides are TGTGCCAGCAGCCTAGGGGAAACAGGGGGCTATGAGCAGTTCTTC.

The chain combines TRBV27 with TRBJ2-2; 12 nucleotides align to TRBD2. Losses at the gene ends were 3 bases for V and 3 bases for J; bases not matched to a gene: 5. The CDR3 is made up of 17 amino acids. Germline loops: CDR1 MNHEY, CDR2 SMNVEV (reference sequence). Here the CDR3 reads CASSFSSGRAYTGELFF. CDR3 bases: TGTGCCAGCAGTTTCTCTAGCGGGAGGGCTTACACCGGGGAGCTGTTTTTT.

This clonotype has a count of ten or more. The rearrangement joins TRBV25-1 to TRBJ1-1; possibly TRBD1 for D (5 bases). V lost 6 bases and J lost 0, with 17 bases in between. In germline, CDR1 is MGHDK, CDR2 SYGVNS. This CDR3 is 16 amino acids long. As DNA, the CDR3 is TGTGCCAGCAGCGAGATAAGGGACGAACTGAACACTGAAGCTTTCTTT. Its protein product is CASSEIRDELNTEAFF. The variable domain in full, with the rest retrieved from reference TRBV25-1 and TRBJ1-1, is EADIYQTPRYLVIGTGKKITLECSQTMGHDKMYWYQQDPGMELHLIHYSYGVNSTEKGDLSSESTVSRIRTEHFPLTLESARPSHTSQYLCASSEIRDELNTEAFFGQGTRLTVV.